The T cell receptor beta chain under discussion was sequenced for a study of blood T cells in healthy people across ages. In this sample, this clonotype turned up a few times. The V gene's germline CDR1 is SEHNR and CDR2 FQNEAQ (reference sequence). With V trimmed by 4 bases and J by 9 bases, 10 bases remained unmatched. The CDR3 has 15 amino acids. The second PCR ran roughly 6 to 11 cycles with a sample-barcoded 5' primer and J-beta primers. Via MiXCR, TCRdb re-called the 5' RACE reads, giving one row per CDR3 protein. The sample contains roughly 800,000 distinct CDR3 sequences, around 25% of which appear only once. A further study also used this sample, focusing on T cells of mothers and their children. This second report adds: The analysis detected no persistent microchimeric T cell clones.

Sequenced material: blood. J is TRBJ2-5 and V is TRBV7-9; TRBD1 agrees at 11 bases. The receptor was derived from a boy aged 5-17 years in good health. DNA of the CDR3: TGTGCCAGCAGCTCGCCGGGACAGGGGGTTCGGGCCCAGTACTTC. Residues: CASSSPGQGVRAQYF.